This T cell receptor beta chain was recovered during a study of blood T cell repertoires in COVID-19. There are 14 residues in the CDR3. Germline V gene lookup returns CDR1 LGHNT and CDR2 FRNRAP. V shed 6 bases, J shed 8 bases, and the junction held 6 bases outside the gene matches. Repertoires were generated with immunoSEQ multiplex PCR, while TCRdb's copy carries only in-frame clones and drops some. This sample has fewer than 150,000 clones, with 80% to 85% found just once. The chain couples TRBV12-5 to TRBJ1-6, with 8 bases aligning to TRBD1. The sequence was obtained from a human donor in a cohort sampled during active COVID-19. Sequenced sample: peripheral blood. CDR3 DNA: TGTGCTAGTGGAATCGACAGGGGCGATTCACCCCTCCACTTT. It is translated as CASGIDRGDSPLHF.